This TCR beta chain was obtained from a study of blood T cell repertoires in COVID-19. The wider study: Both acute and convalescent COVID-19 samples were obtained from the United States, Italy and Spain. PBMCs, B-cell-depleted T cells, or T cells were the source of the cDNA or gDNA that made up the material.

This clone appeared a single time. Per the germline V gene, CDR1 is ENHRY and CDR2 is SYGVKD. Trimming stripped 10 bases from V and 7 bases from J, with 22 bases between. The CDR3 spans 14 residues. Per the authors' pipeline: Reference gene primer amplification yielded estimated nucleated cell counts. Sequencing used immunoSEQ multiplex PCR; TCRdb keeps in-frame clones, though not all of them. That table is the source of V, J and clone size, and D and trimming were worked out from the DNA. This table holds 300,000 to 450,000 clones, 85% found once. The chain is built from TRBV10-3 and TRBJ1-1, with a weak D call TRBD1 (6 bases). The receptor's source is a young woman with acute or convalescent COVID-19. Sequenced material: peripheral blood. Written as DNA, the CDR3 is TGTGCCACCCCGGGGGGGCCCCCCTTGGTTGAAGCTTTCTTT. Translating it yields CATPGGPPLVEAFF.